Listed below are T cell receptor beta chains from one sample, sequenced in a study of OX40 agonist ivuxolimab in advanced cancers. Assay used: immunoSEQ multiplex PCR; TCRdb lists only in-frame clones, some missing. The profile shows fewer than 25,000 clones, around four fifths of them singletons. The sample in question was CD4+ or CD8+ T cells sorted from blood, obtained in a trial of the OX40 agonist ivuxolimab. The receptors originated from an adult with an advanced solid tumor such as melanoma, head and neck, liver or kidney cancer. The CDR3 runs from the conserved cysteine through the conserved F or W. A D gene is named only where the DNA matches it firmly. A row's size may be missing; if present it is once, few, many or a size class.

J	V	length	size	D	DNA	CDR3
TRBJ2-5	TRBV5-6	17	-	-	TGTGCCAGCAGCAGTGCCTGGGTGAGCCGGGACTGGGAGACCCAGTACTTC	CASSSAWVSRDWETQYF
TRBJ2-2	TRBV5-1	14	-	-	TGCGCCAGCAGCTTGGCCTCGGACACCGGGGAGCTGTTTTTT	CASSLASDTGELFF
TRBJ1-1	TRBV10-2	15	-	-	TGCGCCAGCAGTGAGTCGCAGGGAAGTAACACTGAAGCTTTCTTT	CASSESQGSNTEAFF
TRBJ1-2	TRBV29-1	15	-	-	TGCAGCGTTGAACATCGGGCCTTTATCGCCTATGGCTACACCTTC	CSVEHRAFIAYGYTF
TRBJ1-2	TRBV14	15	-	-	TGTGCCAGCAGACCCACAGGCACTACTAACTATGGCTACACCTTC	CASRPTGTTNYGYTF
TRBJ2-2	TRBV13	12	-	-	TGTGCCAGCAGCTTAAACACCGGGGAGCTGTTTTTT	CASSLNTGELFF
TRBJ2-2	TRBV7-9	12	-	-	TGTGCCAGCAGTCGCGACACCGGGGAGCTGTTTTTT	CASSRDTGELFF
TRBJ2-1	TRBV7-9	16	-	TRBD2	TGTGCCAGCAGCGGACTAGCGGGCAGCTCCTACAATGAGCAGTTCTTC	CASSGLAGSSYNEQFF
TRBJ2-2	TRBV29-1	12	-	-	TGCAGCGTTGAGGGGGGCCACGGGGAGCTGTTTTTT	CSVEGGHGELFF
TRBJ1-1	TRBV27	13	-	-	TGTGCCAGCAGCTTGGCCCGTAACACTGAAGCTTTCTTT	CASSLARNTEAFF
TRBJ1-4	TRBV9	16	-	TRBD1	TGTGCCAGCAGCGTAGCCGGGACAGGAGCTAATGAAAAACTGTTTTTT	CASSVAGTGANEKLFF
TRBJ2-2	TRBV29-1	16	-	-	TGCAGCGTTGAAGGTCCGGACAGTATTAACACCGGGGAGCTGTTTTTT	CSVEGPDSINTGELFF
TRBJ2-7	TRBV4-2	21	-	TRBD1	TGTGCCAGCAGCCCCATCCTGGGGGGGGACAGGGGTGTTTCGAGCTCCTACGAGCAGTACTTC	CASSPILGGDRGVSSSYEQYF
TRBJ1-6	TRBV11-2	15	many	TRBD1	TGTGCCAGCAGCTCCCACGACAGGGGACATTCACCCCTCCACTTT	CASSSHDRGHSPLHF
TRBJ2-1	TRBV5-1	16	-	-	TGCGCCAGCAGCTTGGATGGGGGCCTTTCCTACAATGAGCAGTTCTTC	CASSLDGGLSYNEQFF
TRBJ2-5	TRBV7-7	13	-	TRBD2	TGTGCTAGCGGACTAGCGGTCCAAGAGACCCAGTACTTC	CASGLAVQETQYF
TRBJ2-7	TRBV27	13	-	TRBD1	TGTGCCACTAACCGGGACAGGGTGTACGAGCAGTACTTC	CATNRDRVYEQYF
TRBJ1-5	TRBV15	12	once	-	TGTGCCACCAGTCCCCGGAATCAGCCCCAGCATTTT	CATSPRNQPQHF
TRBJ1-5	TRBV7-2	17	once	-	TGTGCCAGCAGCTTATTTACGGGGGCGCCGAGCAATCAGCCCCAGCATTTT	CASSLFTGAPSNQPQHF
TRBJ2-7	TRBV11-2	15	-	-	TGTGCCAGCAGCTTAGCTCCGGACGGCTCCTACGAGCAGTACTTC	CASSLAPDGSYEQYF
TRBJ2-5	TRBV7-9	15	-	-	TGTGCCAGCAGCTTACGCCAGGGATGGCAAGAGACCCAGTACTTC	CASSLRQGWQETQYF
TRBJ2-7	TRBV7-2	16	-	TRBD2	TGTGCCAGCAGCTTAAAAGCGGGAGCTTTCGGTTACGAGCAGTACTTC	CASSLKAGAFGYEQYF
TRBJ2-1	TRBV29-1	15	-	TRBD2	TGCAGCGTTGAAGTCCTGACTAGCGGGACGAATGAGCAGTTCTTC	CSVEVLTSGTNEQFF
TRBJ2-3	TRBV13	13	many	-	TGTGCCAGCAGCTCGGGCACTAGTTTATCGCAGTATTTT	CASSSGTSLSQYF
TRBJ2-1	TRBV5-8	15	-	-	TGTGCCAGCAGCCCCGAATCCGGGGATTACAATGAGCAGTTCTTC	CASSPESGDYNEQFF
TRBJ2-7	TRBV30	11	-	-	TGTGCCTGGAGTGGCTCCTGCGAGCAGTACTTC	CAWSGSCEQYF
TRBJ1-1	TRBV5-8	15	medium-sized	-	TGTGCCAGCAGTTTGGGGGACGGATACAACACTGAAGCTTTCTTT	CASSLGDGYNTEAFF
TRBJ2-7	TRBV4-1	14	-	TRBD1	TGCGCCAGCAGCCCGGGACAGGGAGCCTACGAGCAGTACTTC	CASSPGQGAYEQYF
TRBJ1-1	TRBV5-5	13	-	-	TGTGCCAGCAGACAATGGGGGGGCACTGAAGCTTTCTTT	CASRQWGGTEAFF
TRBJ1-2	TRBV4-3	14	-	-	TGCGCCAGCAGCCAGGATCTTTCGGTCTATGGCTACACCTTC	CASSQDLSVYGYTF
TRBJ2-1	TRBV7-9	15	-	TRBD1	TGTGCCAGCAGCTTTTTAACAGGGGGCGAGGATGAGCAGTTCTTC	CASSFLTGGEDEQFF
TRBJ2-1	TRBV25-1	16	-	-	TGTGCCAGCAGTGAATTTGGGGGGAGTGGCTACAATGAGCAGTTCTTC	CASSEFGGSGYNEQFF
TRBJ2-2	TRBV15	11	-	-	TGTGCCACCGGGCAGGCCGGGGAGCTGTTTTTT	CATGQAGELFF
TRBJ2-1	TRBV27	15	-	TRBD2	TGTGCCAGCAGAGGGACTAGCGGAGCCTACAATGAGCAGTTCTTC	CASRGTSGAYNEQFF
TRBJ1-5	TRBV4-3	15	-	-	TGCGCCAGCAGCCAAGATGGGGCAGGGTATCAGCCCCAGCATTTT	CASSQDGAGYQPQHF
TRBJ1-1	TRBV5-6	13	-	-	TGTGCCAGCAGCTTGGGGGCTGACGGTGAAGCTTTCTTT	CASSLGADGEAFF
TRBJ2-7	TRBV21-1	15	-	-	TGTGCCAGCAGCAGCGGCTTAGCGGGAGGGAACGAGCAGTACTTC	CASSSGLAGGNEQYF
TRBJ2-7	TRBV9	14	-	-	TGTGCCAGCAGCGTAGGGTCGGCAGACTACGAGCAGTACTTC	CASSVGSADYEQYF
TRBJ2-5	TRBV9	17	-	TRBD2	TGTGCCAGCAGCGTAGGTGAACTAGCGGGAGACGGGGAGACCCAGTACTTC	CASSVGELAGDGETQYF
TRBJ2-1	TRBV4-1	22	-	-	TGCGCCAGCAGCCCCCCCCCGGGTTGGGGCGGGGGCCTCCTGAGCTCCTACAATGAGCAGTTCTTC	CASSPPPGWGGGLLSSYNEQFF
TRBJ2-7	TRBV7-6	15	-	TRBD2	TGTGCCAGCAGCCCTACTAGCGGGAGAGGAAGAGAGCAGTACTTC	CASSPTSGRGREQYF
TRBJ2-3	TRBV11-3	16	-	TRBD2	TGTGCCAGCAGCTCTCGGGGGGGAATGAGCACAGATACGCAGTATTTT	CASSSRGGMSTDTQYF